These T cell receptor beta chains were read from a single sample in a study of shared clonotypes between healthy human individuals. The method was immunoSEQ multiplex PCR; TCRdb's version includes in-frame clones alone and lacks a portion of them. This sample yields a few million clones, of which under 95% are seen a single time; roughly 0.34% belongs to the top ten. Sequenced material: naive CD4+ T cells from PBMCs. These receptors were collected from a man between 18 and 29 years old in good health. Some clones in this sample may be carry-over from other donors' samples. The CDR3 runs from the conserved cysteine through the conserved F or W. Fields, in order: V gene, J gene, clone size, D gene, CDR3 DNA, CDR3 protein. A D gene is named only where the DNA matches it firmly. Clone size, where shown, is once, few, many, or a class for clones that have expanded.

>TRBV7-2|TRBJ1-3|-|-
TGTGCCAGCAGCAAACAGGGAGGATTTGGAAACACCATATATTTT
CASSKQGGFGNTIYF
>TRBV27|TRBJ1-2|-|-
TGTGCCAGCAGACCGTCGGCCTCTAAGGGCTACACCTTC
CASRPSASKGYTF
>TRBV6-5|TRBJ1-5|-|-
TGTGCCAGCAGTTACGACTATAAGGGACATCAGCCCCAGCATTTT
CASSYDYKGHQPQHF
>TRBV6-5|TRBJ2-7|-|-
TGTGCCAGCAGACGGCCCGGTTCCTACGAGCAGTACTTC
CASRRPGSYEQYF
>TRBV18|TRBJ2-3|many|-
TGTGCCAGCTCACCACCGAGCACAGATACGCAGTATTTT
CASSPPSTDTQYF
>TRBV6-5|TRBJ2-2|-|TRBD2
TGTGCCAGCGGGGGGACTAGTCGAAGCACCGGGGAGCTGTTTTTT
CASGGTSRSTGELFF
>TRBV30|TRBJ2-7|-|-
TGTGCCTGGAGTGCACCTTTACCGGGCCCCTCAGGGCAGTACTTC
CAWSAPLPGPSGQYF
>TRBV12-5|TRBJ2-1|once|TRBD2
TGTGCTAGTGGTTTGGTAGCGGGAGGGGATGAGCAGTTCTTC
CASGLVAGGDEQFF
>TRBV5-1|TRBJ2-1|-|TRBD2
TGCGCCAGCAGCTTGTTGGCTAGCGGGAGTAAGAATGAGCAGTTCTTC
CASSLLASGSKNEQFF
>TRBV28|TRBJ2-6|-|TRBD1
TGTGCCACTGGACAGGGGGCCTCTGGGGCCAACGTCCTGACTTTC
CATGQGASGANVLTF